The next 11 T cell receptor beta chains were all read from a single sample in a study of blood T cell repertoires in COVID-19 (dated by TCRdb to the early 2020s). The receptor library was made with the immunoSEQ multiplex PCR assay. As stored in TCRdb, this immuneACCESS dataset retains in-frame rearrangements with V and J assigned. A fraction of the clones does not appear; measured against another copy, unresolved V genes explain less than half of the discrepancy, and the remainder lacks a known reason. This sample gives 190,000 or so clones in total; roughly 80% of them show up just once. The top ten constitute about 13% of the sample. Sequencing used peripheral blood. These receptors were obtained from a man in his fifties or sixties who had recovered from COVID-19.

The chain couples TRBV27 to TRBJ2-4; TRBD2 matches at 14 bases. Germline assignment: CDR1 MNHEY and CDR2 SMNVEV (reference sequence). V trimming: 5 bases; J trimming: 0 bases; junction bases outside the gene matches: 6. The CDR3 loop spans 18 amino acids. The CDR3: CASSAGLAGGLAKNIQYF. For the CDR3, the DNA is TGTGCCAGCAGTGCAGGACTAGCGGGAGGTCTAGCCAAAAACATTCAGTACTTC.

The chain carries TRBV18 and TRBJ1-4, with 8 bases aligning to TRBD1. The J segment lost 6 bases and the V segment lost 3 bases, leaving 3 bases of the junction unmatched. This CDR3 contains 14 residues. CDR1 is KGHSH, CDR2 LQKENI, per germline. CDR3 amino acids: CASSPVQGDEKLFF. The CDR3 DNA reads as TGTGCCAGCTCACCGGTACAGGGGGATGAAAAACTGTTTTTT.

This rearrangement joins TRBV20-1 to TRBJ2-1, with TRBD2 matching 7 bases. Germline V lookup: CDR1 DFQATT, CDR2 SNEGSKA (reference sequence). V lost 3 bases to trimming and J lost 8 bases; unmatched junction nucleotides: 10. The CDR3 sequence is 14 residues long. The CDR3 protein is CSASPGRDIDEQFF. In DNA, the CDR3 is TGCAGTGCTAGTCCAGGGAGGGATATCGATGAGCAGTTCTTC.

The chain employs TRBV6-6 and TRBJ2-2; the match to TRBD2 covers 12 bases. Germline loops: CDR1 MNHNY, CDR2 SVGAGI (reference sequence). This CDR3 is built from 17 residues. V trimming: 5 bases; J trimming: 6 bases; junction bases outside the gene matches: 10. CDR3 nucleotides: TGTGCCAGCAGTCTCCATGGACTAGCGGGACGGGCCGGGGAGCTGTTTTTT. The encoded protein is CASSLHGLAGRAGELFF.

The DNA of the CDR3 is TGCGCACTCCCGGTCGGGGACAGGAGTAACTACGAGCAGTACTTC. Encoded protein: CALPVGDRSNYEQYF. The rearrangement uses TRBV23-1 and TRBJ2-7, with TRBD1 identical over 8 bases. TRBV23-1 is treated as an ORF (open reading frame) with a function not yet certain. CDR3 length: 15 residues.

The rearrangement uses TRBV15 and TRBJ1-5, with 9 bases matching TRBD1. The V gene's germline CDR1 is LNHNV and CDR2 YYDKDF (reference sequence). The CDR3 consists of 16 residues. Germline trimming cut 6 bases from V and 3 bases from J; bases unmatched to any gene: 9. The CDR3 protein is CATSRTGGLPNQPQHF. CDR3 in DNA: TGTGCCACCAGTCGAACAGGGGGCCTTCCCAATCAGCCCCAGCATTTT.

The gene calls are TRBV19 and TRBJ2-1; TRBD2 matches 11 bases. Per the germline V gene, CDR1 is LNHDA and CDR2 is SQIVND (reference sequence). The CDR3 is 16 residues long. The V and J ends lost 2 bases and 6 bases, in that order; junction bases with no gene match: 6. CDR3 nucleotides: TGTGCCAGTAGTATAACCGGGACTAGCGGAGGCAATGAGCAGTTCTTC. Its translation is CASSITGTSGGNEQFF.

This clone was counted a single time. V gene TRBV7-8 combines with J gene TRBJ2-7; 9 positions match TRBD1. Germline assignment: CDR1 SGHVS and CDR2 FQNEAQ. J was trimmed by 6 bases and V by 2 bases; bases with no gene match: 5. This CDR3 spans 14 amino acids. The CDR3 bases are TGTGCCAGCAGCTTAACAGGGGGCCGCGGCGAGCAGTACTTC. Its protein is CASSLTGGRGEQYF.

The CDR3 region has the DNA TGTGCCAGCAGCTCCGGGACTAGCGGGAGAAGAGGTGAGCAGTTCTTC. Its translation: CASSSGTSGRRGEQFF. This chain connects TRBV7-3 to TRBJ2-1; 14 nucleotides align to TRBD2. With V trimmed by 4 bases and J by 9 bases, 8 bases remained unmatched. The germline gives CDR1 SGHTA, CDR2 FQGTGA. The CDR3 runs 16 residues.

V and J are TRBV27 and TRBJ2-5, with D perhaps TRBD1 (7 bases). Germline CDR1 and CDR2: MNHEY and SMNVEV (reference sequence). The CDR3 is made up of 12 amino acids. Trimming cost V 2 bases and J 7 bases, with 8 bases left between them. CDR3 nucleotide sequence: TGTGCCAGCAGTTTACAGGGGGGGACCCAGTACTTC. Residues: CASSLQGGTQYF.

The chain combines TRBV10-1 with TRBJ2-2, with 11 bases aligning to TRBD1. CDR1 is WNHNN and CDR2 is SYGVQD in the germline V gene (reference sequence). This CDR3 contains 17 residues. The V and J ends lost 3 bases and 4 bases, in that order; junction bases with no gene match: 7. The CDR3 sequence is CASSDPPGTGGTGELFF. DNA for the CDR3: TGCGCCAGCAGTGACCCTCCCGGGACAGGGGGCACCGGGGAGCTGTTTTTT.